This paragraph covers one TCR beta chain sequence. This CDR3 has 16 amino acids. Losses at the gene ends were 4 bases for V and 1 base for J; bases not matched to a gene: 8. Looked up from germline, CDR1 is SQVTM and CDR2 is ANQGSEA. Method: immunoSEQ multiplex PCR; TCRdb's copy keeps in-frame clones and lacks some. The sample yields about 120,000 clones, approximately 90% seen once. This record belongs to a study of control samples from healthy donors and cancer patients. The specimen sequenced was blood. The chain links TRBV29-1 to TRBJ2-5; 11 bases match TRBD2. The sequence was collected from a man aged 25-45 years in good health. CDR3 amino acids: CSVGQGLAGPQETQYF. The CDR3 DNA follows: TGCAGCGTTGGTCAAGGACTAGCGGGTCCCCAAGAGACCCAGTACTTC.